These T cell receptor beta chains were read from a single sample in a study of T cell repertoires in cytomegalovirus infection. TCRdb reprocessed the reads via MiXCR and lists one record per CDR3 protein. The sample includes around 280,000 distinct CDR3 sequences, around 13% of them seen just once. Sample: PBMCs. The receptors derive from a human donor in good health (CMV status not recorded). Some clones in this sample may be carry-over from other donors' samples. Each CDR3 is given without its conserved first and last residue. The D gene is left open where the match is weak.

TRBV20-1,.,TRBJ1-3,SARAPRLSGNTIY
TRBV19,TRBD1,TRBJ1-1,ASSPNPGQGGTEAF
TRBV5-4,TRBD2,TRBJ2-1,ASSFTSGSNGEQF
TRBV29-1,TRBD1,TRBJ2-4,SVAGTGLNIQY
TRBV10-2,.,TRBJ1-1,ASTQGNTEAF
TRBV7-2,.,TRBJ1-5,ASSAGGYSNQPQH
TRBV20-1,TRBD1,TRBJ2-5,SARITGGQETQY
TRBV29-1,.,TRBJ2-3,SVGREDTQY
TRBV7-3,.,TRBJ2-2,ASSLQPSGNTGELF
TRBV14,TRBD2,TRBJ2-7,ASSRGLAGTYEQY
TRBV6-1,.,TRBJ2-6,ASKPGYTGANVLT
TRBV7-2,TRBD2,TRBJ2-7,ASSLGSQTGGAYEQY
TRBV7-9,.,TRBJ2-1,ASSLRSMSSYNEQF
TRBV3-1,.,TRBJ1-1,ASSVNGAAEAF
TRBV10-3,TRBD1,TRBJ2-3,AIRGRQGASTDTQY
TRBV28,.,TRBJ2-1,ASSLGQPKEQF
TRBV12-3/TRBV12-4,TRBD1,TRBJ1-2,ASRLGQNYGYT
TRBV7-9,.,TRBJ1-2,ASSLAELANYGYT
TRBV7-2,.,TRBJ2-3,ASRPLGLSTDTQY
TRBV7-3,TRBD1,TRBJ2-5,ASSPRTGLGQETQY
TRBV10-3,.,TRBJ2-1,AISEGVGNEQF
TRBV29-1,.,TRBJ1-1,SAHSRNRRQNTEAF
TRBV27,.,TRBJ1-6,ASSFGGPAYNSPLH
TRBV5-1,.,TRBJ2-3,ASSQGQPSTDTQY
TRBV5-1,.,TRBJ2-2,ASGGFEQPNTGELF
TRBV7-8,.,TRBJ2-1,ASSLSGEQF
TRBV12-5,.,TRBJ2-3,ASGSSTAITDTQY
TRBV7-2,TRBD1,TRBJ1-3,ASSLVTGSGTGNTIY
TRBV28,.,TRBJ2-7,ASSLLSGSPPSI
TRBV9,.,TRBJ1-6,ASSVEPGRGNSPLH
TRBV3-1,TRBD2,TRBJ2-7,ASSPSFAGGHYEQY
TRBV29-1,.,TRBJ2-1,SATRSSYNEQF
TRBV2,TRBD2,TRBJ2-1,ASTVLAGYNEQF
TRBV20-1,.,TRBJ2-7,SAAGVETGTYEQY
TRBV28,.,TRBJ2-1,ASTIGGSSYNEQF
TRBV11-2,.,TRBJ2-7,ASSSNLWTGKPEQY
TRBV11-2,.,TRBJ2-3,ASSLAGRVSDTQY
TRBV12-3/TRBV12-4,.,TRBJ2-7,ASSLTQGDYEQY
TRBV27,TRBD1,TRBJ1-2,ASSFRQGLGYT
TRBV5-4,.,TRBJ1-2,ASSPAVRQDGYT
TRBV7-3,.,TRBJ1-1,ASSRGGMGAAAF
TRBV4-3,TRBD2,TRBJ2-1,ASSQDLGLAGAYEQF
TRBV20-1,.,TRBJ2-5,SPSQSGQETQY
TRBV3-1,TRBD1,TRBJ1-2,ASSQEAPHGTGNLYGYT
TRBV7-6,TRBD1,TRBJ1-1,ASSSRDREPEAF
TRBV9,.,TRBJ2-7,ASSVDGSPRYEQY
TRBV7-2,.,TRBJ1-1,ASSYRVGTEAF
TRBV20-1,TRBD2,TRBJ2-1,SASAPSGGLLSSYNEQF
TRBV5-8,TRBD1,TRBJ1-5,ASSRQGMGNQPQH
TRBV20-1,TRBD1,TRBJ1-5,SAINLGQFPNQPQH
TRBV12-3/TRBV12-4,TRBD1,TRBJ1-1,ASGIPWRDRGGGEAF
TRBV7-3,.,TRBJ2-5,ASSLIPARKETQY
TRBV19,.,TRBJ1-1,ASSPQDRVNTEAF
TRBV5-4,.,TRBJ2-2,ASSLQGPNTGELF
TRBV20-1,TRBD1,TRBJ1-6,SANPGQPGPLH